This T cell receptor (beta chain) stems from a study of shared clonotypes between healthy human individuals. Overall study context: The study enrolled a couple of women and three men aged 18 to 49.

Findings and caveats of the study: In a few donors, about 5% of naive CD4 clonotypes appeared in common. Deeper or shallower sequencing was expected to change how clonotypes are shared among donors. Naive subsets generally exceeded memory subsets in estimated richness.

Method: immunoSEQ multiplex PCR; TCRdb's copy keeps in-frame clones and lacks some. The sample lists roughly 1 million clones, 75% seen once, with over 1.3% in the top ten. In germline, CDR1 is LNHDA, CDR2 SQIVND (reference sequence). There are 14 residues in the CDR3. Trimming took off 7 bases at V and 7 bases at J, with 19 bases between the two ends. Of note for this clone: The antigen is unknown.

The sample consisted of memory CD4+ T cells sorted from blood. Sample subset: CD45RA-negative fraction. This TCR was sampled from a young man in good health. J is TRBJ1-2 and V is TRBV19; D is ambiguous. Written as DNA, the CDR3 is TGTGCCAGTATGAGAACCGGGGAGAGCGGTGGCTACACCTTC. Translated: CASMRTGESGGYTF.